The 15 T cell receptor beta chains presented below share a single source sample, sequenced in a study of lymphopenia after photon versus proton radiotherapy. TCRdb's table, derived via immunoSEQ multiplex PCR, lists solely in-frame clones and lacks some. The table lists about 20,000 clones, approximately 84% of them singletons. The specimen was peripheral blood, collected from a patient treated with photon-based radiotherapy. These receptors came from a woman aged 50 to 65 with pancreatic cancer.

This sequence joins TRBV15 and TRBJ1-1; D not resolved. The V end lost 2 bases, the J end lost 3 bases, and 13 bases lay between the germline ends. Germline-derived CDR1 and CDR2 are LNHNV and YYDKDF (reference sequence). There are 15 residues in the CDR3. CDR3 amino acids: CATSRYRDRDTEAFF. CDR3 nucleotides: TGTGCCACCAGCAGATACCGGGATCGAGACACTGAAGCTTTCTTT.

J is TRBJ1-2 and V is TRBV11-3, with a possible D match to TRBD1 (5 bases). CDR3 length: 18 residues. CDR1 and CDR2 from the germline V gene are SGHNT and YENEEA. Trimming took 4 bases from V and 0 from J, leaving 21 bases between them. CDR3 coding DNA: TGTGCCAGCAGCTCCACCAGGGTCCCCTCTCCATCTAACTATGGCTACACCTTC. Translated: CASSSTRVPSPSNYGYTF.

This chain links TRBV19 with TRBJ2-1, with D possibly matching TRBD2 (6 bases). The germline V gene has CDR1 LNHDA and CDR2 SQIVND (reference sequence). The CDR3 runs to 16 residues. Trimming took 1 base from V and 0 from J, leaving 10 bases between them. The DNA of the CDR3 is TGTGCCAGTAGTATAGTGGCGGGAAACTCCTACAATGAGCAGTTCTTC. Amino acids: CASSIVAGNSYNEQFF.

The chain carries TRBV5-1 and TRBJ2-4, with 9 nucleotides matching TRBD2. The V gene end was trimmed by 0 bases and the J gene end by 7 bases; junction bases not matched to a gene: 5. The CDR3 contains 15 residues. The germline gives CDR1 SGHRS, CDR2 YFSETQ. CDR3 protein: CASSLGGGRANIQYF. Written as DNA, the CDR3 is TGCGCCAGCAGCTTGGGAGGCGGGAGGGCCAACATTCAGTACTTC.

This clone was counted only a few times. This chain uses TRBV6-1 with TRBJ2-3; tentatively, D is TRBD1 or TRBD2 (5 bases each). This CDR3 is built from 14 residues. V lost 5 bases to trimming and J lost 3 bases, with 12 bases between them. Germline V CDR1 and CDR2: MNHNS, SASEGT. The CDR3 DNA is TGTGCCAGCAGTTGGGACCCCTTGACAGATACGCAGTATTTT. This gives the protein CASSWDPLTDTQYF.

CDR3 coding DNA: TGTGCCAGCAGTTCCAGATCGGCTGGAAACACCATATATTTT. Protein product: CASSSRSAGNTIYF. The chain recombines TRBV6-5 with TRBJ1-3; the D is unclear. Germline V gene lookup returns CDR1 MNHEY and CDR2 SVGAGI. This CDR3 contains 14 residues. The ends were cut back, 4 bases at V and 2 bases at J, with 9 bases in the middle.

This clone has only a few counts. This rearrangement joins TRBV5-1 to TRBJ2-2; 7 nucleotides agree with TRBD1. V shed 4 bases, J shed 4 bases, and the junction held 7 bases outside the gene matches. Germline CDR1 and CDR2: SGHRS and YFSETQ. The CDR3 length is 15 residues. The CDR3: CASSPVGQPTGELFF. The CDR3 nucleotides are TGCGCCAGCAGCCCGGTGGGACAGCCCACCGGGGAGCTGTTTTTT.

V and J are TRBV5-4 and TRBJ1-1, with a possible D match to TRBD1 (5 bases). This CDR3 spans 14 amino acids. Germline values: CDR1 SGHNT, CDR2 YYREEE (reference sequence). Trimming stripped 2 bases from V and 7 bases from J, with 15 bases between. The DNA for the CDR3 is TGTGCCAGCAGCTTCTCTAGAGGGACCCATGAAGCTTTCTTT. It encodes CASSFSRGTHEAFF.

This rearrangement joins TRBV19 to TRBJ2-1, with D perhaps TRBD2 (6 bases). The V gene's germline CDR1 is LNHDA and CDR2 SQIVND (reference sequence). This CDR3 region has 12 residues. The CDR3 DNA reads as TGTGCATCGGGAGAGGCCTACAATGAGCAGTTCTTC. As protein: CASGEAYNEQFF.

V usage is TRBV14 and J usage is TRBJ2-7; TRBD2 agrees at 7 bases. Germline CDR1 reads SGHDN; CDR2 reads FVKESK. CDR3 length: 15 amino acids. Losses at the gene ends were 3 bases for V and 3 bases for J; bases not matched to a gene: 8. CDR3: CASSHHAGTNYEQYF. CDR3 bases: TGTGCCAGCAGCCACCATGCCGGGACTAACTACGAGCAGTACTTC.

V usage is TRBV6-5 and J usage is TRBJ2-7; 7 bases are shared with TRBD2. The CDR3 loop spans 16 amino acids. Trimming removed 4 bases from V and 4 bases from J; junction bases left unmatched: 13. CDR1 is MNHEY and CDR2 is SVGAGI in the germline V gene. The CDR3 sequence is CASSSPRDYGSYEQYF. The CDR3 DNA is TGTGCCAGCAGTTCTCCCCGGGACTACGGAAGTTACGAGCAGTACTTC.

The chain links TRBV2 to TRBJ1-1, with a possible D match to TRBD1 (5 bases). V was clipped by 0 bases and J by 1 base, with 12 bases between them. The CDR3 is made up of 16 amino acids. Germline-derived CDR1 and CDR2 are SNHLY and FYNNEI. CDR3 DNA sequence: TGTGCCAGCAGTGAAGCGGAAGGGGCACCGAACACTGAAGCTTTCTTT. It is translated as CASSEAEGAPNTEAFF.

The chain carries TRBV19 and TRBJ1-1; the D gene is possibly TRBD1 (6 bases). Per germline, CDR1 LNHDA and CDR2 SQIVND (reference sequence). The CDR3 loop spans 15 amino acids. Trimming took 5 bases from V and 3 from J, leaving 16 bases between them. The CDR3 reads CASSSRGGGYTEAFF. The CDR3 nucleotides are TGTGCCAGTAGTTCGCGAGGGGGGGGATACACTGAAGCTTTCTTT.

The V call is TRBV6-6, the J call TRBJ2-7; 8 nucleotides line up with TRBD1. The ends lost 6 bases at V and 2 bases at J; junction bases unmatched: 6. CDR3 length: 14 residues. Germline-derived CDR1 and CDR2 are MNHNY and SVGAGI (reference sequence). The CDR3 DNA reads as TGTGCCAGCAGCGGACAGGGTCATCCCTACGAGCAGTACTTC. This gives the protein CASSGQGHPYEQYF.

This chain connects TRBV20-1 to TRBJ2-3; D perhaps matches TRBD2 (6 bases). This CDR3 has 11 amino acids. The germline CDR1 and CDR2 sequences are DFQATT and SNEGSKA (reference sequence). As DNA, the CDR3 is TGCAGCGAGCGGGTCGCAGATACGCAGTATTTT. This encodes CSERVADTQYF.